This T cell receptor beta chain stems from a study of control samples from healthy donors and cancer patients. Here immunoSEQ multiplex PCR was the method, and the copy in TCRdb shows in-frame clones only, minus some. This table holds just under 65,000 clones, around 85% found once. Germline CDR1 is SGHDN and CDR2 is FVKESK. The germline V and J ends were trimmed by 1 base and 1 base, with 13 bases remaining between them. This CDR3 has 16 amino acids. The TCR originated in a man in his forties in good health. The chain is built from TRBV14 and TRBJ1-1; D call uncertain. The material sequenced was blood. CDR3 coding DNA: TGTGCCAGCAGCCAAGCAGGAGGACCCGGGAACACTGAAGCTTTCTTT. Protein product: CASSQAGGPGNTEAFF.